This TCR beta chain was sequenced during a study of T cell clones after liver transplantation (dated by TCRdb to between 2018 and 2021). About the study as a whole: Samples were obtained from ITN030ST, a randomized trial in which withdrawal of immunosuppression was attempted within 2 years of liver transplantation. Until randomization at 12-24 months post-transplant, subjects were given standard immunosuppression, with no induction therapy. To count as tolerant, a recipient had to stay completely off immunosuppression for at least one year without liver enzymes climbing beyond twice the upper limit of normal. Donor-reactive T cell clones were identified by TCRbeta sequencing after a pre-transplant mixed lymphocyte reaction and then tracked in post-transplant blood. Blood samples were collected pre-transplant, then pre-randomization ahead of withdrawal, and finally post-randomization once withdrawal had either been completed or failed. As an antigen-independent comparator for donor-reactive sequences, third party-reactive TCRbeta sequences were also identified from pre-transplant MLRs. Three of the eight recipients were HCV-positive; the others were transplanted for non-autoimmune, non-viral indications. Of the 8 liver transplant recipients making up the studied cohort, 3 were classified as tolerant and 5 as non-tolerant. The research as a whole found: A greater decline was seen for donor-reactive sequences than for third party-reactive sequences, suggesting partial antigen-specific deletion unrelated to withdrawal success. In most of the 8 subjects, circulating donor-reactive CD4 TCRbeta sequences decreased significantly after transplant, regardless of tolerance or HCV status. Low numbers of available donor cells limited the measurable donor-reactive repertoire in two subjects. Conclusions were preliminary, limited by small, heterogeneous patient numbers and non-standardized post-transplant time points. Without allograft tissue specimens, donor-reactive T cells may have migrated into the graft rather than being deleted. Once repertoire turnover was taken into account, donor-reactive detection showed a significant reduction for CD4 in 7 of 8 subjects and for CD8 in 8 of 8.

The CDR3 has 15 amino acids, counting the end cysteine and phenylalanine. Here the CDR3 DNA is all that survives: 45 bases in frame from base 1. As encoded in the germline V gene (reference sequence), CDR1 is MNHNY while CDR2 is SVGAGI. The trim is 2 bases for V and 2 bases for J, with a gap of 12 bases between the germline ends. High-throughput TCRbeta CDR3 sequencing of frozen genomic DNA was performed by immunoSEQ, including PCR amplification, mapping, bias correction and internal controls. The study's own analysis went as follows. Productive rearrangements were kept, and unique TCRbeta sequences were defined by CDR3 nucleotide sequence plus V and J gene. For a sequence to be called donor-reactive, it needed a frequency of at least 0.01% and at least 5-fold expansion in CFSE-low cells compared with unstimulated pre-transplant cells. Minimum frequency thresholds were set for each subject based on the unstimulated sample with the lowest template count, ensuring at least 90% detection power. Jensen-Shannon divergence between the top 1000 TCRbeta sequences post-transplant and pre-transplant was used to measure repertoire turnover. Changes in detection of donor-reactive sequences were tested with two-sided Fisher's exact tests. TCRdb holds this immuneACCESS table with in-frame rearrangements only. Some clones are missing; in checked studies, unresolved V genes explain under half, and the rest has no known cause. D and trimming come from the DNA, and the V and J calls and clone size come from that table. This sample lists roughly 18,000 clones; roughly nine tenths were detected once. The ten largest make up roughly 13% of the sample.

On this clone itself: Its antigen remains undetermined. Base qualities were left out, and no much larger clone turns up one base away.

Unstimulated PBMCs, after thawing, were stained for CD3, CD4 and CD8 and then FACS-sorted into CD3+CD4+ and CD3+CD8+ populations. All 8 studied subjects were randomized to immunosuppression withdrawal. The Qiagen DNeasy Blood and Tissue Kit was used for genomic DNA isolation. Here the sequenced sample was CD8+ T cells from blood, taken approximately 3.5 years after liver transplant. The chain couples TRBV6-6 to TRBJ1-1; the D gene is unclear. This clonotype originated in a human patient who received a liver transplant. After transplantation, some T cells may belong to the graft donor instead of the recipient. The sequenced DNA is TGTGCCAGCAGTTACGTCCCAGGTACTAACACTGAAGCTTTCTTT. It is translated as CASSYVPGTNTEAFF.